The present T cell receptor beta chain was sequenced within a study of a mutant IDH1 vaccine in newly diagnosed glioma. Study-wide background: Treated patients had a mean age of about 40 years and a sex split that was around 62% male and about 38% female.

Trimming cost V 1 base and J 5 bases, with 20 bases left between them. In germline, CDR1 is SQVTM, CDR2 ANQGSEA. The length of the CDR3 is 16 residues. Study outcomes and limitations: Altogether, 85% to 95% of patients exhibited vaccine-induced immune responses.

As regards this clone: Its antigen remains unknown.

Sample time point: baseline, week 1 (first vaccination visit). Treatment described: pre-vaccination baseline after standard-of-care therapy. TCRdb's copy holds only in-frame clones and misses some; the assay was immunoSEQ multiplex PCR. The data contain about 98,000 clones, about 90% of them singletons. Source: PBMCs, taken from a glioma patient treated with radiotherapy, temozolomide or both. The source of this sequence is a woman in her 50s with glioma. V gene TRBV29-1 combines with J gene TRBJ2-5; the D gene is possibly TRBD2 (6 bases). The CDR3 nucleotides read TGCAGCGTTGAAGGAGGCCGGGACTCTCCTTTCGAGACCCAGTACTTC. It encodes CSVEGGRDSPFETQYF.